This TCR beta chain was found in a study of identical twins. This clonotype was counted many times. A universal primer site arose from template switching, and cDNA bore unique molecular identifiers. TCRdb processed the 5' RACE reads anew with MiXCR; each CDR3 protein has one entry. The top ten hold around 8% of the sample, which has around 140,000 distinct CDR3 sequences, 3.5% seen once. The CDR3 length is 13 residues. With 6 bases removed from V and 12 bases from J, the gap between germline ends came to 18 bases. V gene TRBV12-3 or TRBV12-4 combines with J gene TRBJ2-1; D is possibly TRBD1 (6 bases). The sample comprised memory T cells sorted from blood. The source is a man aged 18 to 30 in good health. CDR3 sequence (DNA): TGTGCCAGCAGCGATAACAGGGATCTCGTGCAGTTCTTC. It yields the protein CASSDNRDLVQFF.